The next 18 T cell receptor beta chains were all read from a single sample in a study of T cells in Graves' hyperthyroidism and ophthalmopathy. Regions amplified from RNA transcripts were the TCR beta CDR3 regions. TCR CDR3 regions were first amplified by RT-PCR with HTBI primers. TCRdb recomputed calls from the multiplex PCR reads with MiXCR, one row per CDR3 protein. The table records around 620,000 distinct CDR3 sequences, 12% to 15% of them present only once. Sequenced material: blood. The origin of the receptors is a woman aged 18-29 years with Graves' ophthalmopathy.

This clonotype was recorded at least ten times. This chain uses TRBV12-3 or TRBV12-4 with TRBJ2-1; D unresolved. There are 15 residues in the CDR3. Trimming shortened V by 2 bases and J by 5 bases, and 13 bases separated the two germline ends. As DNA, the CDR3 is TGTGCCAGCAGTTTATTTGCCTTACTAAACAATGAGCAGTTCTTC. Residues: CASSLFALLNNEQFF.

This clonotype was seen repeatedly, ten times or more. This chain links TRBV6-1 with TRBJ1-2; TRBD1 matches at 7 bases. Losses at the gene ends were 6 bases for V and 2 bases for J; bases not matched to a gene: 9. Germline assignment: CDR1 MNHNS and CDR2 SASEGT. The CDR3 is 15 amino acids. Here the CDR3 reads CASSGSGGGNYGYTF. CDR3 DNA sequence: TGTGCCAGCAGCGGGTCAGGGGGGGGGAACTATGGCTACACCTTC.

This clonotype was picked up many times. This chain links TRBV7-2 with TRBJ1-2; 8 bases align to TRBD1. V trimming: 5 bases; J trimming: 3 bases; junction bases outside the gene matches: 11. The CDR3 length is 16 residues. CDR1 is SGHTA and CDR2 is FQGNSA in the germline V gene. The CDR3 DNA reads as TGTGCCAGCAGCCACACGCCGGGACAGGACTACTATGGCTACACCTTC. It yields the protein CASSHTPGQDYYGYTF.

This clonotype was counted ten times or more. J is TRBJ2-5 and V is TRBV4-1; TRBD1 might be the D (6 bases). The germline gives CDR1 MGHRA, CDR2 YSYEKL. Trimming took off 1 base at V and 2 bases at J, with 17 bases between the two ends. CDR3 length: 17 amino acids. The CDR3 DNA follows: TGCGCCAGCAGCCAAGGAACAGGGCGAAATAGACAAGAGACCCAGTACTTC. It is translated as CASSQGTGRNRQETQYF.

Only a few counts were recorded for this clonotype. The chain combines TRBV25-1 with TRBJ2-1; D remains unclear. The V gene lost 8 bases and the J gene lost 7 bases, with 12 bases spanning the gap. CDR1 MGHDK and CDR2 SYGVNS come from the germline V gene. The CDR3 sequence is 12 residues long. CDR3 region: CASRLGKNEQFF. In nucleotides, the CDR3 is TGTGCCAGCCGGCTAGGCAAGAATGAGCAGTTCTTC.

This clonotype was picked up many times. The V and J genes are TRBV29-1 and TRBJ2-7, with TRBD1 matching over 10 bases. CDR1 is SQVTM and CDR2 is ANQGSEA in the germline V gene. The CDR3 contains 14 residues. The V segment lost 6 bases and the J segment 9 bases; nucleotides outside the gene matches: 14. The CDR3 region is CSVRQGAGDSGQYF. The CDR3 DNA reads TGCAGCGTCAGACAGGGGGCAGGGGATTCGGGGCAGTACTTC.

The chain employs TRBV28 and TRBJ2-7; a possible D gene is TRBD2 (5 bases). The CDR3 has 12 residues. Germline lookup yields CDR1 MDHEN and CDR2 SYDVKM. Deletions cut 5 bases from V and 1 base from J, with 6 bases between. CDR3 region: CASSRRSYEQYF. As DNA, the CDR3 is TGTGCCAGCAGTAGGAGGTCCTACGAGCAGTACTTC.

This clonotype occurred many times. The chain links TRBV18 to TRBJ1-5, with 7 bases matching TRBD1. The CDR3 consists of 15 residues. V was pared by 3 bases and J by 6 bases, with 8 bases of the junction left unmatched. Germline CDR1 and CDR2: KGHSH and LQKENI. The CDR3 bases are TGTGCCAGCTCACCGACAGGGTATAGGAGTCAGCCCCAGCATTTT. It encodes CASSPTGYRSQPQHF.

The rearrangement links TRBV5-1 to TRBJ2-6, with D unresolved. Between the trimmed V and J ends, which lost 4 bases and 1 base, there was a span of 12 bases. This CDR3 has 16 residues. Germline V gene data show CDR1 as SGHRS and CDR2 as YFSETQ. This CDR3 reads CASSPIGTSGANVLTF. The CDR3 DNA reads TGCGCCAGCAGCCCGATCGGAACGTCTGGGGCCAACGTCCTGACTTTC.

This clonotype was seen repeatedly, ten times or more. The chain is built from TRBV12-3 or TRBV12-4 and TRBJ2-1, with TRBD1 as a possible D gene (5 bases). The length of the CDR3 is 11 residues. The V end lost 7 bases, the J end lost 8 bases, and 9 bases lay between the germline ends. The CDR3 spells CASITRDEQFF. DNA for the CDR3: TGTGCCAGCATTACCAGGGATGAGCAGTTCTTC.

This clonotype came up a few times. The chain has TRBV20-1 and TRBJ1-1; D remains ambiguous. V was cut by 1 base and J by 1 base, with 7 bases left in between. The CDR3 length is 13 residues. CDR1 and CDR2 from the germline V gene are DFQATT and SNEGSKA (reference sequence). This chain's CDR3 is CSARVPRNTEAFF. The CDR3 DNA sequence: TGCAGTGCTAGAGTTCCCAGGAACACTGAAGCTTTCTTT.

Many counts were recorded for this clonotype. V usage is TRBV15 and J usage is TRBJ2-7, with no clear D. Trimming removed 3 bases at V and 7 bases at J, with 10 bases between. Germline loops: CDR1 LNHNV, CDR2 YYDKDF (reference sequence). The CDR3 is 12 residues long. The chain's CDR3 is CATSRAFEEQYF. CDR3 in DNA: TGTGCCACCAGCAGGGCCTTCGAGGAGCAGTACTTC. The full variable domain, rest sourced from reference TRBV15 and TRBJ2-7, is DAMVIQNPRYQVTQFGKPVTLSCSQTLNHNVMYWYQQKSSQAPKLLFHYYDKDFNNEADTPDNFQSRRPNTSFCFLDIRSPGLGDTAMYLCATSRAFEEQYFGPGTRLTVT.

The chain combines TRBV6-9 with TRBJ2-5; 12 nucleotides line up with TRBD2. The CDR3 contains 21 residues. Trimming cost V 3 bases and J 3 bases; bases outside gene matches: 20. Germline CDR1 is MNHGY and CDR2 is SVAAGI. The CDR3 is CASSYPNGLAGWSGSEETQYF. DNA for the CDR3: TGTGCCAGCAGTTACCCGAACGGACTAGCGGGATGGTCAGGGAGTGAAGAGACCCAGTACTTC.

At least ten counts were recorded for this clonotype. This sequence joins TRBV11-3 and TRBJ1-2; D is perhaps TRBD1 (5 bases). Between the trimmed V and J ends, which lost 0 bases and 7 bases, there was a span of 12 bases. CDR3 length: 14 residues. Per germline, CDR1 SGHNT and CDR2 YENEEA. CDR3 bases: TGTGCCAGCAGCTTAGATCAGAGGGGTGGTGGCTACACCTTC. Translating gives CASSLDQRGGGYTF.

The sample holds a few counts of this clonotype. Mismatch with germline at one junction end may stem from a read error. V usage is TRBV12-3 or TRBV12-4 and J usage is TRBJ2-4; the D is unclear. This CDR3 has 13 amino acids. DNA of the CDR3: TGTGCCAGCAGCTTAGGGTGGTCCGAGATTCAGTACTTC. It specifies CASSLGWSEIQYF.

This clonotype appeared a single time. The J gene is TRBJ2-1, the V gene TRBV2; TRBD2 agrees at 8 bases. The CDR3 spans 15 residues. Trimming removed 6 bases from V and 6 bases from J; junction bases left unmatched: 10. CDR1 and CDR2 from the germline V gene are SNHLY and FYNNEI. CDR3 region: CASRAGGAGVNEQFF. CDR3 bases: TGTGCCAGCAGGGCCGGGGGGGCCGGGGTCAATGAGCAGTTCTTC.

This clonotype was detected ten times or more. V gene TRBV5-1 combines with J gene TRBJ1-1; 8 bases agree with TRBD1. There are 18 residues in the CDR3. Germline assignment: CDR1 SGHRS and CDR2 YFSETQ. Trimming at V came to 3 bases and at J to 7 bases, leaving 20 bases not matched to a gene. CDR3 DNA sequence: TGCGCCAGCAGCTCCCCCGTAGGACAGGGCCCCTACCATAATGAAGCTTTCTTT. Its protein product is CASSSPVGQGPYHNEAFF.

This clonotype was recorded a few times. The CDR3 coding sequence is TGTGCCAGCTCAAGTCTTAGCGGAGCTAGCACAGATACGCAGTATTTT. As protein: CASSSLSGASTDTQYF. The rearrangement links TRBV18 to TRBJ2-3, with a tentative D call TRBD2 (6 bases). Trimming left V 5 bases short and J 0 bases short, with 15 bases between. This CDR3 is 16 amino acids long. The germline CDR1 and CDR2 sequences are KGHSH and LQKENI.